Listed here are 2 T cell receptor beta chains from one sample, sequenced in a study of shared T cell receptors in the human thymus. Profiled with immunoSEQ multiplex PCR; TCRdb holds only in-frame clones, not every one. The sample holds 650,000 to 950,000 clones; 80% to 90% are singletons and the top ten take around 0.0099%. In addition, the sample was reused for a study of human thymus T cells.

The sample comprised thymocytes. These receptors came from a girl under three years old with a congenital heart defect.

The V and J genes are TRBV5-6 and TRBJ2-7; TRBD2 might be the D (6 bases). There are 11 residues in the CDR3. V was pared by 3 bases and J by 6 bases, with 7 bases between. The germline gives CDR1 SGHDT, CDR2 YYEEEE. DNA for the CDR3: TGTGCCAGCAGCTCCGGGGGCGAGCAGTACTTC. Translation gives CASSSGGEQYF.

The rearrangement links TRBV30 to TRBJ1-1, with D possibly matching TRBD1 (6 bases). This CDR3 is built from 17 residues. The V and J ends lost 4 bases and 2 bases respectively, with 23 bases between them. Germline values: CDR1 GTSNPN, CDR2 SVGIG (reference sequence). CDR3 sequence: CAWIEGPGSRGNTEAFF. The CDR3 DNA reads as TGTGCCTGGATTGAGGGTCCGGGGAGCAGGGGAAACACTGAAGCTTTCTTT.